One sample yielded the 18 T cell receptor beta chains listed below, sequenced in a study of tumor-infiltrating lymphocytes in primary liver carcinoma. Making TCR beta cDNA involved around 540 ng total RNA and a constant-region primer. ARM-PCR was slightly modified, and three nested multiplex PCR rounds with it gave rise to the TCR beta libraries. The first two PCR rounds used TRBV1-TRBV30 forward primers with a C-beta reverse primer, roughly 11 cycles each. TCRdb re-called the multiplex PCR reads with MiXCR, one entry per CDR3 protein. This table holds fewer than 90,000 distinct CDR3 sequences, approximately 77% found once. Joint extraction of RNA and DNA used roughly 19-33 mg of bulk tissue that was unsorted. Sequencing was carried out using liver tumor tissue from sampling region 1. Subset described: tumor region T1, superior pole. These TCRs come from a man aged 35 to 55 with primary liver carcinoma and hepatitis B virus infection.

The chain links TRBV10-3 to TRBJ1-5; weak D call: TRBD1 (6 bases). This CDR3 comprises 15 residues. V shed 11 bases and J shed 5 bases, with 22 bases lying between them. Germline CDR1 ENHRY, CDR2 SYGVKD. The CDR3 nucleotides are TGTGCCGCCAGTGAGGCGGGACAAGAATATCAGCCCCAGCATTTT. It codes for CAASEAGQEYQPQHF.

This sequence joins TRBV19 and TRBJ2-2; D might be TRBD1 (6 bases). Looked up from germline, CDR1 is LNHDA and CDR2 is SQIVND (reference sequence). Trimming removed 10 bases from V and 0 bases from J, with 9 bases in between. The CDR3 covers 13 residues. DNA of the CDR3: TGTGCCACAGGGGCTACGAACACCGGGGAGCTGTTTTTT. Residues: CATGATNTGELFF.

Only a few counts were recorded for this clonotype. Here the CDR3 omits its conserved ending phenylalanine or tryptophan, so a read error is the likely source. CDR3 sequence reads: CASSLVGGGVNEQFS. The DNA of the CDR3 is TGTGCCAGCAGCTTAGTTGGCGGGGGCGTGAATGAGCAGTTCTCC. The genes are TRBV7-9 and TRBJ2-1; tentative D call: TRBD2 (7 bases). The CDR3 runs 15 residues. Germline loops: CDR1 SEHNR, CDR2 FQNEAQ (reference sequence). V dropped 1 base and J dropped 7 bases, with 14 bases sitting between them.

The gene calls are TRBV7-4 and TRBJ2-1, with 9 bases lining up with TRBD2. V shed 8 bases and J 6 bases; nucleotides not matched to a gene: 14. The CDR3 totals 16 residues. The germline V gene has CDR1 SGHVT and CDR2 SQSDAQ. The CDR3 DNA reads TGTGCCAGCGGTACCCCGGGACTAGCCTTCCCCAATGAGCAGTTCTTC. Translating it yields CASGTPGLAFPNEQFF.

A note on this clonotype: This may arise from a read error, as a much more abundant clone is one base away. The V call is TRBV7-9, the J call TRBJ2-7, with D perhaps TRBD1 (6 bases). Trimming shortened V by 2 bases and J by 0 bases, and 26 bases separated the two germline ends. The CDR3 consists of 20 residues. Germline loops: CDR1 SEHNR, CDR2 FQNEAQ (reference sequence). The CDR3 DNA reads as TGTGCCAGCAGCTTAACCAGTCCCGGGGCAGGGGTTCGAAGCTCCTACGAGCAGTACTTC. Encoded protein: CASSLTSPGAGVRSSYEQYF.

This clonotype appeared many times. The rearrangement links TRBV28 to TRBJ2-7; possible D gene TRBD2, 5 bases. Germline lookup yields CDR1 MDHEN and CDR2 SYDVKM. Trimming took off 1 base at V and 6 bases at J, with 16 bases between the two ends. The CDR3 consists of 15 residues. The CDR3 nucleotides are TGTGCCAGCAGTTTATTCGGTACCCCCGGGGTCGAGCAGTACTTC. Its translation is CASSLFGTPGVEQYF. Full variable domain (outside the CDR3, taken from reference TRBV28 and TRBJ2-7): DVKVTQSSRYLVKRTGEKVFLECVQDMDHENMFWYRQDPGLGLRLIYFSYDVKMKEKGDIPEGYSVSREKKERFSLILESASTNQTSMYLCASSLFGTPGVEQYFGPGTRLTVT.

This clonotype was picked up many times. The chain combines TRBV28 with TRBJ1-4; D is ambiguous. V was trimmed by 8 bases and J by 7 bases, leaving 11 bases between them. The CDR3 is made up of 12 amino acids. Germline V gives CDR1 MDHEN, CDR2 SYDVKM. The CDR3 coding sequence is TGTGCCAGCGGGATAGCAGTTGAAAAACTGTTTTTT. It codes for CASGIAVEKLFF.

This clonotype was counted between two and nine times. V is TRBV19 and J is TRBJ2-5; 7 nucleotides match TRBD2. CDR1 is LNHDA and CDR2 is SQIVND in the germline V gene (reference sequence). The V and J ends lost 5 bases and 7 bases, in that order; junction bases with no gene match: 13. The CDR3 consists of 15 residues. CDR3: CASSPRGGSLGTQYF. The CDR3 coding sequence is TGTGCCAGTAGTCCTAGGGGAGGGTCCCTTGGGACCCAGTACTTC.

In regard to this clonotype: The junction shows a germline mismatch at one end, possibly a read error. The chain recombines TRBV11-2 with TRBJ2-5; the match to TRBD2 covers 7 bases. Germline V gene lookup returns CDR1 SGHAT and CDR2 FQNNGV. The CDR3 is 14 residues long. The CDR3 is CASSLAWGGETQNF. The CDR3 bases are TGTGCCAGCAGCTTAGCTTGGGGGGGAGAGACCCAGAACTTC.

This clonotype was recorded once. Since a much larger clone is just one base distant, this may be a read error. The rearrangement links TRBV5-4 to TRBJ1-6, with D possibly matching TRBD1 (6 bases). The germline V gene has CDR1 SGHNT and CDR2 YYREEE (reference sequence). This CDR3 contains 17 residues. V was shortened by 1 base and J by 0 bases, with 11 bases between the two germline ends. CDR3 nucleotide sequence: TGTGCCAGCAGCTTGAGGACAGACTTCTCCTATAATTCACCCCTCCACTTT. Protein: CASSLRTDFSYNSPLHF.

This clonotype was observed a handful of times. The chain joins TRBV9 to TRBJ2-5; 7 bases line up with TRBD2. Germline CDR1 reads SGDLS; CDR2 reads YYNGEE. CDR3 size: 15 residues. The J segment lost 4 bases and the V segment lost 0 bases, leaving 6 bases of the junction unmatched. Written as DNA, the CDR3 is TGTGCCAGCAGCGTAGCTAGCGGAGGGACAGAGACCCAGTACTTC. This translates into CASSVASGGTETQYF.

This clonotype appeared a few times. A much more abundant neighbour one base away suggests this may be a read error. The V call is TRBV4-2, the J call TRBJ2-1; weak D call: TRBD2 (5 bases). CDR1 LGHNA and CDR2 YNFKEQ come from the germline V gene. There are 13 residues in the CDR3. Trimming stripped 8 bases from V and 8 bases from J, with 16 bases between. The CDR3 loop is CASRPLAEHEQFF. CDR3 coding DNA: TGTGCCAGCCGGCCCCTAGCCGAGCATGAGCAGTTCTTC.

This clonotype was recorded at least ten times. This CDR3 reads CASSQERVSYEQYF. CDR3 DNA: TGTGCCAGCAGCCAAGAGCGGGTCTCCTACGAGCAGTACTTC. The chain is built from TRBV4-2 and TRBJ2-7; D perhaps matches TRBD2 (5 bases). The germline V and J ends were trimmed by 0 bases and 0 bases, with 6 bases remaining between them. The CDR3 loop spans 14 amino acids. Germline assignment: CDR1 LGHNA and CDR2 YNFKEQ.

Note on this clonotype: The final CDR3 position lacks the conserved phenylalanine or tryptophan, pointing to a likely read error. It is unclear where the CDR3 begins or ends on the DNA, so no DNA is shown, and the CDR3 is as TCRdb lists it. The chain carries TRBV11-2 and TRBJ2-7; no check of the table's D call, TRBD2, against the DNA was made. Looked up from germline, CDR1 is SGHAT and CDR2 is FQNNGV. The CDR3 comprises 15 residues, both ends counted. The CDR3 spells CASSQYSGGGYEQCI.

Note on this clonotype: At one of its ends the junction is not consistent with the germline gene, which may arise from a read error. The chain employs TRBV11-2 and TRBJ2-2; the match to TRBD2 covers 10 bases. CDR3 size: 16 residues. The V gene's germline CDR1 is SGHAT and CDR2 FQNNGV. CDR3 bases: TGTGCCAGCAGCTTAATGGCGCTAGCGGGAGCCCGGGAACTGTTTTTT. This gives the protein CASSLMALAGARELFF.

Points on this clonotype: At one boundary the junction diverges from the germline segment, which might be a read error. CDR3 nucleotides: TGTGCCAGCAGCTTACAGGCGAGGGGATCACCCTTCCACTTT. This gives the protein CASSLQARGSPFHF. The V call is TRBV13, the J call TRBJ1-6; tentatively, D is TRBD1 (5 bases). The CDR3 runs 14 residues. The germline gives CDR1 PRHDT, CDR2 FYEKMQ (reference sequence). Full variable domain (rest looked up from reference TRBV13 and TRBJ1-6): AAGVIQSPRHLIKEKRETATLKCYPIPRHDTVYWYQQGPGQDPQFLISFYEKMQSDKGSIPDRFSAQQFSDYHSELNMSSLELGDSALYFCASSLQARGSPFHFGNGTRLTVT.

As for this clonotype: A much larger clone differs by one base, so this may be a read error. The chain is built from TRBV7-9 and TRBJ2-2; D is possibly TRBD2 (7 bases). Germline loops: CDR1 SEHNR, CDR2 FQNEAQ (reference sequence). The CDR3 extends over 17 amino acids. The V end lost 5 bases, the J end lost 0 bases, and 16 bases lay between the germline ends. The CDR3 bases are TGTGCCAGCAGCCCGAGGGGGGGAGGAGCGAACACCGGGGAGCTGTTTTTT. This codes for CASSPRGGGANTGELFF.

Of note for this clonotype: Without the conserved terminal phenylalanine or tryptophan, this CDR3 likely stems from a read error. V is TRBV29-1 and J is TRBJ2-3, with D uncertain. There are 16 residues in the CDR3. V lost 2 bases and J 4 bases, leaving 19 bases between the germline ends. The germline gives CDR1 SQVTM, CDR2 ANQGSEA. The CDR3, as DNA: TGCAGCGTTGAAAACCCCCGGCACGGTGGGCCAGATACGCAGTATGTT. Residues: CSVENPRHGGPDTQYV.